This T cell receptor beta chain is drawn from a study of blood T cells in healthy people across ages. Through a sample-barcoded 5' primer and a J-beta primer mix, a second PCR was run for roughly 6 to 12 cycles. TCRdb re-derived calls from the 5' RACE reads in MiXCR, one entry per CDR3 protein. In the table there are 600,000 to 850,000 distinct CDR3 sequences, approximately 25% of which are singletons. This clonotype occurred a few times. Germline values: CDR1 SGHTA, CDR2 FQGTGA. The ends lost 0 bases at V and 6 bases at J; junction bases unmatched: 6. The CDR3 length is 15 residues. These data were also filed under a second study, of T cells of mothers and their children. This second study says: Donors were three healthy Caucasian mothers and their six children. Clones that were microchimeric and persistent were not detected among T cells.

This sequence was found in a boy aged 10-17 years in good health. The chain couples TRBV7-3 to TRBJ2-7; 9 bases map to TRBD1. The sample comprised blood. The CDR3 DNA sequence: TGTGCCAGCAGCTTAACCGCGGACAGGGGAGCCGAGCAGTACTTC. This sequence encodes CASSLTADRGAEQYF.